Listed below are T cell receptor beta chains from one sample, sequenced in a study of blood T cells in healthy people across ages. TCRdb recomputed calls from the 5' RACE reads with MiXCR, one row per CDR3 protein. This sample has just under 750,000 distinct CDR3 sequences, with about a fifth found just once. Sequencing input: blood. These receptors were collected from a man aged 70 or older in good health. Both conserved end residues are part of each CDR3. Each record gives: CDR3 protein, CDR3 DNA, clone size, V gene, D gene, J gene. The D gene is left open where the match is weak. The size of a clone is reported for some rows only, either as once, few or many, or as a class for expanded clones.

CDR3 protein: CASSSPGLAGTDTQYF
CDR3 DNA: TGTGCCAGCAGTTCACCGGGACTAGCGGGAACAGATACGCAGTATTTT
clone size: few
V gene: TRBV6-6
D gene: TRBD2
J gene: TRBJ2-3

CDR3 protein: CASSVGTSGETQYF
CDR3 DNA: TGTGCCAGCAGCGTGGGGACTAGCGGGGAGACCCAGTACTTC
clone size: -
V gene: TRBV9
D gene: TRBD2
J gene: TRBJ2-5

CDR3 protein: CASTYGAGKAFF
CDR3 DNA: TGTGCCAGCACCTACGGGGCCGGGAAAGCTTTCTTT
clone size: -
V gene: TRBV12-3/TRBV12-4
D gene: -
J gene: TRBJ1-1

CDR3 protein: CASSSSPGLAGPSTDTQYF
CDR3 DNA: TGTGCCAGCAGTTCATCGCCCGGACTAGCGGGTCCGAGCACAGATACGCAGTATTTT
clone size: -
V gene: TRBV12-3/TRBV12-4
D gene: TRBD2
J gene: TRBJ2-3

CDR3 protein: CASSLTSGASYEQYF
CDR3 DNA: TGTGCCAGCAGCTTAACTAGCGGGGCCTCCTACGAGCAGTACTTC
clone size: few
V gene: TRBV5-4
D gene: TRBD2
J gene: TRBJ2-7

CDR3 protein: CASRTGQGAGYTF
CDR3 DNA: TGTGCCAGCAGGACAGGACAGGGGGCTGGCTACACCTTC
clone size: few
V gene: TRBV27
D gene: TRBD1
J gene: TRBJ1-2

CDR3 protein: CASTSLVGGSRGTEAFF
CDR3 DNA: TGTGCCAGCACCTCCCTGGTCGGGGGCAGTCGGGGCACTGAAGCTTTCTTT
clone size: -
V gene: TRBV12-3/TRBV12-4
D gene: -
J gene: TRBJ1-1

CDR3 protein: CASSHPQGRGEKLFF
CDR3 DNA: TGTGCCAGCAGCCATCCCCAGGGCCGAGGTGAAAAACTGTTTTTT
clone size: -
V gene: TRBV3-1
D gene: -
J gene: TRBJ1-4

CDR3 protein: CASRPDIEGDEQFF
CDR3 DNA: TGTGCCAGCAGACCAGACATAGAGGGGGATGAGCAGTTCTTC
clone size: -
V gene: TRBV6-2/TRBV6-3
D gene: -
J gene: TRBJ2-1

CDR3 protein: CASSPGGLAENNEQFF
CDR3 DNA: TGTGCCAGCAGCCCAGGGGGACTAGCGGAGAACAATGAGCAGTTCTTC
clone size: few
V gene: TRBV12-3/TRBV12-4
D gene: TRBD2
J gene: TRBJ2-1

CDR3 protein: CASSQDEGSGYTF
CDR3 DNA: TGTGCCAGCAGCCAAGATGAGGGCAGCGGCTACACCTTC
clone size: few
V gene: TRBV3-1
D gene: -
J gene: TRBJ1-2

CDR3 protein: CSAGLADGTDTQYF
CDR3 DNA: TGCAGTGCCGGACTAGCGGATGGGACAGATACGCAGTATTTT
clone size: -
V gene: TRBV20-1
D gene: TRBD2
J gene: TRBJ2-3

CDR3 protein: CASSYAKETQYF
CDR3 DNA: TGTGCCAGCAGTTACGCAAAAGAGACCCAGTACTTC
clone size: -
V gene: TRBV6-6
D gene: -
J gene: TRBJ2-5

CDR3 protein: CSVGGASPYNEQFF
CDR3 DNA: TGCAGCGTTGGGGGGGCCTCGCCCTACAATGAGCAGTTCTTC
clone size: -
V gene: TRBV29-1
D gene: -
J gene: TRBJ2-1

CDR3 protein: CASRGGALGYGYTF
CDR3 DNA: TGTGCCAGCAGGGGTGGGGCCTTAGGGTATGGCTACACCTTC
clone size: -
V gene: TRBV6-6
D gene: -
J gene: TRBJ1-2

CDR3 protein: CSARQGGSSYNEQFF
CDR3 DNA: TGCAGTGCTAGGCAGGGGGGCTCCTCCTACAATGAGCAGTTCTTC
clone size: few
V gene: TRBV20-1
D gene: -
J gene: TRBJ2-1

CDR3 protein: CSVGGRDQPQHF
CDR3 DNA: TGCAGCGTTGGTGGGCGTGATCAGCCCCAGCATTTT
clone size: -
V gene: TRBV29-1
D gene: -
J gene: TRBJ1-5